This T cell receptor beta chain was obtained from a study of blood T cell repertoires in COVID-19. At the level of the study: The cDNA or gDNA used as material had been derived from T cells, B-cell-depleted T cells, or PBMCs.

The V end was cut by 6 bases, the J end by 2 bases, with 13 bases between. The germline V gene encodes CDR1 MDHEN and CDR2 SYDVKM. The CDR3 length is 14 residues. The repertoire was sequenced with immunoSEQ multiplex PCR; TCRdb's copy has only in-frame clones and lacks some. The repertoire holds about 270,000 clones, with around 89% as singletons. The TCR was taken from a woman aged 55 to 70 in a cohort exposed to, infected with or recovered from COVID-19 (not recorded which). The sample taken for sequencing was PBMCs or T cells enriched from blood (not recorded which). The V and J genes are TRBV28 and TRBJ2-5; no firm D call. CDR3 region: CASSPRANQETQYF. The CDR3 DNA reads TGTGCCAGCAGCCCCCGCGCGAATCAAGAGACCCAGTACTTC.